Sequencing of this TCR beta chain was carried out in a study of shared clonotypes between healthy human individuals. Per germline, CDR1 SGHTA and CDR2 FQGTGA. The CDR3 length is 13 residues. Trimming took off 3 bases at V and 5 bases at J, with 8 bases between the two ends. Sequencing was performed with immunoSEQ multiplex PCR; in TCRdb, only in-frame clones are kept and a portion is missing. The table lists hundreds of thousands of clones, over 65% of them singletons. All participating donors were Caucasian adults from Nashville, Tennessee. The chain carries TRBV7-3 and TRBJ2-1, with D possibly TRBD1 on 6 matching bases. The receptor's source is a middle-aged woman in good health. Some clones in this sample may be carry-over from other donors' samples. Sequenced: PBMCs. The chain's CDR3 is CASSLGQHNEQFF. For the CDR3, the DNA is TGTGCCAGCAGCTTGGGACAACACAATGAGCAGTTCTTC.